This paragraph reports one TCR beta chain. The target antigen is unknown. Amplification of TCR beta CDR3 regions was performed using RNA transcripts as template. An initial round of RT-PCR targeting the TCR CDR3 relied on the HTBI primer set. TCRdb called the multiplex PCR reads again in MiXCR, with one record for every CDR3 protein. The profile shows roughly 380,000 distinct CDR3 sequences, roughly 14% of them singletons. Patients aged 18 to 65 had newly diagnosed hyperthyroidism of under 2 months' duration. This entry comes from a study of T cells in Graves' hyperthyroidism and ophthalmopathy. In germline, CDR1 is MDHEN, CDR2 SYDVKM. Trimming removed 5 bases from V and 3 bases from J; junction bases left unmatched: 14. This CDR3 region has 17 residues. The study's findings and limits: Most thyroid-expanded clonotypes above 0.001 were also found in blood. Ophthalmopathy and stable hyperthyroidism were told apart by a 13 V-J model.

Sequencing was done on a sample of blood. The genes are TRBV28 and TRBJ1-1, with 8 bases aligning to TRBD1. This clonotype was obtained from a woman aged 55-69 years with Graves' hyperthyroidism. The CDR3 loop reads CASSAVGQGAQYTEAFF. The CDR3, as DNA: TGTGCCAGCAGTGCCGTAGGGCAGGGGGCACAGTACACTGAAGCTTTCTTT. Complete variable domain (other parts from reference TRBV28 and TRBJ1-1): DVKVTQSSRYLVKRTGEKVFLECVQDMDHENMFWYRQDPGLGLRLIYFSYDVKMKEKGDIPEGYSVSREKKERFSLILESASTNQTSMYLCASSAVGQGAQYTEAFFGQGTRLTVV.